The rows below give T cell receptor beta chains drawn from one sample of a study of T cell responses to AZD1222 COVID-19 vaccine. TCRdb keeps only in-frame clones here, not all; method: immunoSEQ multiplex PCR. Found here are approximately 140,000 clones, about 90% of them singletons; the top ten hold approximately 8%. Sequences were derived from peripheral blood, sampled 28 days after the second dose of the MenACWY control vaccine. The receptors were sampled from an adult who received the MenACWY meningococcal vaccine as a control. Both conserved end residues are part of each CDR3. Fields, in order: D gene, clone size, V gene, J gene, CDR3 protein, CDR3 DNA. The D gene is left open where the match is weak. Rows give clone size only sometimes, using once, few, many, or a class for an expanded clone.

.	once	TRBV6-5	TRBJ1-2	CASEPGAGYTF	TGTGCCAGCGAGCCAGGGGCTGGCTACACCTTC
.	.	TRBV29-1	TRBJ1-2	CSAGTDYGYTF	TGCAGCGCCGGGACGGACTATGGCTACACCTTC
TRBD1	.	TRBV7-9	TRBJ1-1	CASSLRGQGGQGEAFF	TGTGCCAGCAGCTTGAGGGGACAGGGGGGCCAGGGTGAAGCTTTCTTT
.	.	TRBV6-2/TRBV6-3	TRBJ2-7	CASSYPDSGGYEQYF	TGTGCCAGCAGTTACCCGGACAGTGGAGGCTACGAGCAGTACTTC
TRBD1	.	TRBV6-5	TRBJ1-1	CASRQQGTEAFF	TGTGCCAGCAGGCAACAGGGGACTGAAGCTTTCTTT
.	.	TRBV7-6	TRBJ2-6	CASSPGLYSGANVLTF	TGTGCCAGCAGCCCCGGACTGTACTCTGGGGCCAACGTCCTGACTTTC
TRBD2	once	TRBV2	TRBJ2-7	CASGAGGPMNYEQYF	TGTGCCAGTGGAGCGGGAGGGCCGATGAACTACGAGCAGTACTTC
.	.	TRBV5-6	TRBJ2-7	CASSFSGRGAYEQYF	TGTGCCAGCAGCTTTAGCGGCAGGGGAGCCTACGAGCAGTACTTC
TRBD2	.	TRBV19	TRBJ2-5	CASSIGLAGGRETQYF	TGTGCCAGTAGTATAGGCCTAGCGGGAGGAAGAGAGACCCAGTACTTC
.	.	TRBV12-3/TRBV12-4	TRBJ1-1	CASSHQGDTEAFF	TGTGCCAGCAGTCATCAAGGGGACACTGAAGCTTTCTTT
.	.	TRBV5-1	TRBJ2-1	CASSLSLNNEQFF	TGCGCCAGCAGCTTGAGCCTGAACAATGAGCAGTTCTTC
.	.	TRBV7-6	TRBJ1-1	CASSLAGRLTMNTEAFF	TGTGCCAGCAGCTTAGCGGGACGATTAACCATGAACACTGAAGCTTTCTTT
.	.	TRBV19	TRBJ1-2	CASSTSTDLGGYTF	TGTGCCAGTAGTACCTCGACAGACCTTGGTGGCTACACCTTC
TRBD1	.	TRBV18	TRBJ1-1	CASSSDRDTEAFF	TGTGCCAGCTCATCCGACAGGGACACTGAAGCTTTCTTT
.	.	TRBV7-2	TRBJ2-3	CASSLDIHSTDTQYF	TGTGCCAGCAGCTTGGACATTCATAGCACAGATACGCAGTATTTT
.	.	TRBV6-6	TRBJ2-7	CASGDAGWEQYF	TGTGCCAGCGGTGACGCAGGGTGGGAGCAGTACTTC
.	.	TRBV2	TRBJ1-1	CASSSRDRDTEAFF	TGTGCCAGCAGTAGCAGGGACCGGGACACTGAAGCTTTCTTT
TRBD2	.	TRBV7-9	TRBJ2-1	CASSLGGGRALDEQFF	TGTGCCAGCAGCTTAGGGGGCGGGAGGGCCCTCGATGAGCAGTTCTTC
TRBD1	.	TRBV24-1	TRBJ2-5	CATSDPGTGVETQYF	TGTGCCACCAGTGACCCCGGGACAGGGGTCGAGACCCAGTACTTC
TRBD1	.	TRBV11-1	TRBJ1-1	CASSLPTGATEAFF	TGTGCCAGCAGCTTACCCACAGGGGCCACTGAAGCTTTCTTT
.	.	TRBV4-3	TRBJ1-3	CASSQDRDAGAGNTIYF	TGCGCCAGCAGCCAAGATAGGGATGCCGGGGCTGGAAACACCATATATTTT
.	.	TRBV7-5	TRBJ1-2	CVRSLFNRYPCGYTF	.
TRBD2	.	TRBV3-1/TRBV3-2	TRBJ2-1	CASSQDLRGGVYNEQFF	TGTGCCAGCAGCCAAGATTTGCGGGGGGGCGTCTACAATGAGCAGTTCTTC
.	once	TRBV12-3/TRBV12-4	TRBJ2-7	CASSTGLYEQYF	TGTGCCAGCAGTACCGGACTCTACGAGCAGTACTTC
.	.	TRBV24-1	TRBJ1-3	CATSDLGSSRGSGNTIYF	TGTGCCACCAGTGATTTGGGTTCCTCCAGGGGCTCTGGAAACACCATATATTTT
TRBD1	.	TRBV24-1	TRBJ2-5	CATSDPAGTGGETQYF	TGTGCCACCAGTGATCCCGCCGGGACAGGGGGAGAGACCCAGTACTTC
.	.	TRBV16	TRBJ1-6	CASSLGQTNSPLHF	TGTGCCAGCAGCCTCGGGCAGACCAATTCACCCCTCCACTTT
TRBD1	.	TRBV12-5	TRBJ2-5	CASGPDRGETQYF	TGTGCTAGTGGTCCCGACAGGGGAGAGACCCAGTACTTC
TRBD1	once	TRBV10-3	TRBJ2-7	CAISGTGVNEQYF	TGTGCCATCAGTGGGACAGGGGTGAACGAGCAGTACTTC
TRBD2	.	TRBV6-5	TRBJ2-7	CASGGTSGVNEQYF	TGTGCCAGCGGAGGGACTAGCGGGGTGAACGAGCAGTACTTC
.	few	TRBV6-6	TRBJ2-7	CASTLGLSYEQYF	TGTGCCAGCACCCTCGGTCTCTCCTACGAGCAGTACTTC
.	.	TRBV10-3	TRBJ1-6	CAISGRAGDSPLHF	TGTGCCATCAGCGGGAGGGCAGGGGACTCACCCCTCCACTTT
TRBD1	.	TRBV19	TRBJ1-2	CASSMGQGRSYTF	TGTGCCAGTAGTATGGGACAGGGGAGGAGCTACACCTTC
.	.	TRBV28	TRBJ2-7	CASNQPGGPYEQYF	TGTGCCAGCAACCAACCTGGGGGACCCTACGAGCAGTACTTC
.	.	TRBV12-5	TRBJ1-2	CASGQGQSSLYGYTF	TGTGCTAGTGGTCAGGGACAATCGTCCCTCTATGGCTACACCTTC
TRBD1	.	TRBV5-6	TRBJ1-3	CASSLPPRGSSGNTIYF	TGTGCCAGCAGCTTGCCCCCCAGGGGGAGCTCTGGAAACACCATATATTTT
.	.	TRBV7-2	TRBJ2-5	CASSPRGQKETQYF	TGTGCCAGCAGCCCCCGCGGACAGAAAGAGACCCAGTACTTC
.	.	TRBV5-4	TRBJ2-7	CASSRDSPGEQYF	TGTGCCAGCAGCCGGGACTCCCCGGGCGAGCAGTACTTC
TRBD1	.	TRBV4-3	TRBJ2-7	CASSQVQGQGSYEQYF	TGCGCCAGCAGCCAAGTGCAGGGACAGGGTTCCTACGAGCAGTACTTC
.	few	TRBV12-3/TRBV12-4	TRBJ1-2	CASSLDRTFGYTF	TGTGCCAGCAGTTTAGACAGGACGTTTGGCTACACCTTC
TRBD1	.	TRBV28	TRBJ1-1	CASSLPGQGRLEAFF	TGTGCCAGCAGCCTTCCGGGACAGGGAAGATTAGAAGCTTTCTTT
TRBD2	once	TRBV7-2	TRBJ2-5	CASSLAGLAGTQYF	TGTGCCAGCAGCTTAGCTGGACTAGCGGGGACCCAGTACTTC
.	.	TRBV10-2	TRBJ2-2	CASSESLGKNTGELFF	TGCGCCAGCAGTGAGTCTTTAGGGAAAAACACCGGGGAGCTGTTTTTT
TRBD1	.	TRBV6-5	TRBJ2-7	CASSYTGTGGYEQYF	TGTGCCAGCAGTTATACCGGGACAGGGGGCTACGAGCAGTACTTC
TRBD1	.	TRBV6-5	TRBJ2-2	CASSPRGLGPGELFF	TGTGCCAGCAGTCCGAGGGGGCTAGGCCCCGGGGAGCTGTTTTTT
.	.	TRBV27	TRBJ2-3	CASSLKSEADTQYF	TGTGCCAGCAGTTTAAAGTCCGAGGCAGATACGCAGTATTTT
.	once	TRBV27	TRBJ1-1	CASSLSGGGGEAFF	TGTGCCAGCAGTTTAAGCGGGGGCGGAGGGGAAGCTTTCTTT